This TCR beta chain was sequenced during a study of blood T cells in healthy people across ages (dated by TCRdb to the mid-2010s). In the study overall: In model experiments, roughly one uniquely barcoded TCR beta cDNA molecule per two T cells was captured by template switching. The study analyzed two additional independent replicas of 1 million unique cDNA reads from the same blood draw for two donors, one aged 18 to 29 and one aged 80 or older. To avoid experimental bias, donors of different ages were randomly spread across the sequencing lanes. Donors were grouped into four age groups: young (average roughly 17 years), middle-aged (about 40), aged (around 60) and long-lived (around 82). The study measured age-related changes in TCR beta repertoire diversity using deep sequencing normalized with unique cDNA molecular identifiers.

Donors were approximately 42 systemically healthy Caucasian individuals from Russia aged 6 to 90 years. Approximately 9.7 milliliters of peripheral blood were drawn from each donor into EDTA-treated Vacutainer tubes. Ficoll-Paque density-gradient centrifugation was used to isolate PBMCs, with at least 6.5 million obtained per sample. Total RNA, at least 5 micrograms per sample, was extracted from PBMCs with Trizol reagent. For every donor, flow cytometry on a PBMC aliquot measured the percentage of naive CD45RAhigh/CD27high T cells. In this sample, this clonotype turned up many times. What antigen it recognizes has not been identified. Base qualities were left out, and no much larger clone turns up one base away. Counted from cysteine to phenylalanine, this CDR3 has 13 amino acids. Of the read, only the CDR3 DNA is kept; its 39 bases are in frame from base 1. The junction shows trimming of 5 bases on V and 1 base on J, plus 10 bases between the germline ends. CDR1 and CDR2 (SGDLS, YYNGEE) derive from the germline V gene.

Beyond this particular receptor, the publication reports: Observed TCR beta diversity per million T cells fell roughly linearly with age, and a significant reduction was already apparent by age around 44. Conclusive comparison of naive and antigen-experienced compartments was prevented by the profiling of bulk unsorted PBMCs. Estimates of total diversity based on one million sequenced T cells were considered lower bounds and underestimates. Donor CMV infection status was unknown, potentially confounding age-related changes in expanded clonotypes. Compared with the aged group, the long-lived group had more naive CD4+ T cells, fewer expanded clones and increased TCR diversity, a pattern suggesting age selection. Observed TCR beta diversity correlated strongly with the percentage of naive T cells measured by flow cytometry.

Library preparation employed 5' RACE. The sample was run on an Illumina HiSeq 2500. A second about 7 to 12 cycle PCR used a sample-barcoded 5' primer and a J-beta primer mix. A template-switch 5' adaptor carrying 12 random nucleotides introduced a unique molecular identifier onto each TCR beta cDNA molecule. Each sample yielded at least 3 million CDR3-containing paired-end reads. First-strand cDNA synthesis was performed from all RNA using the Mint cDNA synthesis kit, with priming by a TRBC-specific oligonucleotide. All cDNA was treated with uracil-DNA glycosylase and then went through a first 18-cycle PCR with the universal primers M1SS and BC2_uni_R. The original pipeline was this. For normalization, 1 million high-quality reads, each with a distinct molecular identifier, were randomly selected from each sample. Instead of being binned into consensus sequences, reads that shared molecular identifiers were thrown out. MiTCR, run with a Q25 quality threshold and the strictest error-elimination algorithm, handled CDR3 identification, clonotype clustering and error correction. A nonparametric unseen species model with Euler transformation was used to estimate a lower bound on total TCR beta diversity. TCRdb ran its own pipeline on the public reads, namely fastp trimming at Q25 and MiXCR clone calling, and kept in-frame beta chains. Each CDR3 protein appears once, grouped with its most common genes and DNA. V and J calls and clone size were set by TCRdb, not the authors. Here the sample has under 2 million distinct CDR3 sequences; roughly 32% occur a single time. Of the sample, around 10% is held by the ten largest clones.

This TCR derives from a woman in her twenties or thirties in good health. Sequenced material: blood. The rearranged segments are TRBV9 and TRBJ2-7, with the D gene not clear enough to name. CDR3 region: CASSADNSYEQYF. The DNA sequence is as follows: TGTGCCAGCAGTGCTGACAATTCCTACGAGCAGTACTTC.